The 27 T cell receptor beta chains listed next were all sequenced from one sample in a study of blood T cells in healthy people across ages. With a J-beta primer mix and a sample-barcoded 5' primer, a second PCR ran about 6 to 11 cycles. TCRdb redid the calling of the 5' RACE reads with MiXCR, one entry per CDR3 protein. The sample carries about 1.6 million distinct CDR3 sequences, roughly 32% recorded once. The sequenced material came from blood. The receptors were gathered from a young woman in good health.

V gene TRBV7-2 combines with J gene TRBJ2-7; 9 positions agree with TRBD1. There are 15 residues in the CDR3. Germline V gene data show CDR1 as SGHTA and CDR2 as FQGNSA. The V segment lost 5 bases and the J segment 3 bases; nucleotides outside the gene matches: 8. CDR3 in amino acids: CASSLGGTGYYEQYF. CDR3 DNA sequence: TGTGCCAGCAGCCTGGGGGGGACAGGGTACTACGAGCAGTACTTC.

The CDR3 DNA sequence: TGTGCCTTCCGGGGACAGGGAGGAGATACGCAGTATTTT. Its translation: CAFRGQGGDTQYF. The rearrangement uses TRBV30 and TRBJ2-3; 9 bases fit TRBD1. This CDR3 contains 13 residues. Germline CDR1 is GTSNPN and CDR2 is SVGIG (reference sequence). V was clipped by 7 bases and J by 5 bases; unmatched bases: 7.

CDR3 sequence reads: CASTPRGSSYEQYF. Here the CDR3 DNA reads TGTGCCAGCACTCCTCGGGGCTCTTCTTACGAGCAGTACTTC. The chain uses TRBV12-3 or TRBV12-4 and TRBJ2-5; D is perhaps TRBD1 or TRBD2 (5 bases each). Gene TRBJ2-7 matches the end of the DNA better, so the J call may be wrong. The CDR3 covers 14 residues.

This clonotype was counted only a few times. This chain joins TRBV6-2 or TRBV6-3 and TRBJ2-5; TRBD2 matches 11 bases. The CDR3 contains 18 residues. Trimming cost V 2 bases and J 2 bases; bases outside gene matches: 10. CDR1 is MNHEY, CDR2 SVGEGT, per germline. CDR3 coding DNA: TGTGCCAGCAGTTACGGTTTAGCGGGGGGGCCTGTACAAGAGACCCAGTACTTC. This translates into CASSYGLAGGPVQETQYF.

This clonotype was counted ten times or more. The V call is TRBV7-9, the J call TRBJ2-7; D is ambiguous. Germline V gene lookup returns CDR1 SEHNR and CDR2 FQNEAQ (reference sequence). The length of the CDR3 is 13 residues. The ends were cut back, 1 base at V and 2 bases at J, with 6 bases in the middle. For the CDR3, the DNA is TGTGCCAGCAGCTTAGAGACGGCCTACGAGCAGTACTTC. It is translated as CASSLETAYEQYF.

This clonotype has a count of ten or more. The chain carries TRBV7-9 and TRBJ2-7; 10 positions agree with TRBD2. Trimming removed 7 bases from V and 5 bases from J; junction bases left unmatched: 20. Per the germline V gene, CDR1 is SEHNR and CDR2 is FQNEAQ (reference sequence). This CDR3 is built from 18 residues. CDR3 sequence: CASTTTPTSGDREDEQYF. The CDR3 DNA sequence: TGTGCCAGCACCACTACCCCCACTAGCGGGGACCGCGAGGACGAGCAGTACTTC.

This rearrangement joins TRBV20-1 to TRBJ2-3; 9 positions match TRBD2. The V gene's germline CDR1 is DFQATT and CDR2 SNEGSKA (reference sequence). The CDR3 spans 13 residues. Here the CDR3 reads CSAAGGITDTQYF. The CDR3 nucleotides are TGCAGCGCTGCGGGGGGGATCACAGATACGCAGTATTTT.

This clonotype was observed at least ten times. The chain employs TRBV29-1 and TRBJ2-5, with D unresolved. Germline V gene data show CDR1 as SQVTM and CDR2 as ANQGSEA. The length of the CDR3 is 15 residues. The V and J ends lost 7 bases and 1 base respectively, with 19 bases between them. The CDR3, as DNA: TGCAGCGACAACACCAGAACCAGTTTCCAAGAGACCCAGTACTTC. The encoded protein is CSDNTRTSFQETQYF.

This clonotype was counted between two and nine times. The chain recombines TRBV20-1 with TRBJ2-1; a possible D gene is TRBD1 (6 bases). Germline-derived CDR1 and CDR2 are DFQATT and SNEGSKA (reference sequence). The CDR3 has 14 residues. V was pared by 4 bases and J by 2 bases, with 12 bases between. CDR3 amino acids: CSAIGTLTYNEQFF. The CDR3 nucleotides are TGCAGTGCTATCGGGACACTAACCTACAATGAGCAGTTCTTC.

For this clonotype: A much bigger clone sits one base away, suggesting this may be a read error. The rearrangement links TRBV4-1 to TRBJ1-2; no definite D call. Germline V CDR1 and CDR2: MGHRA, YSYEKL. The CDR3 contains 15 residues. CDR3 coding DNA: TGCGCCCGCAGCCAGGCCCCACCGGGGTTAGAGGGCTACACCTTC. Protein: CARSQAPPGLEGYTF.

This clonotype was seen at least ten times. V usage is TRBV27 and J usage is TRBJ1-2; TRBD1 matches at 7 bases. The V gene end was trimmed by 6 bases and the J gene end by 4 bases; junction bases not matched to a gene: 11. Germline CDR1 MNHEY, CDR2 SMNVEV (reference sequence). CDR3 length: 15 amino acids. The CDR3 coding sequence is TGTGCCAGCAGACCGCTCGAGGACAGGCGCTATGGCTACACCTTC. This encodes CASRPLEDRRYGYTF.

This clonotype was counted only a few times. The chain links TRBV20-1 to TRBJ2-7, with 8 bases lining up with TRBD1. CDR3 size: 13 residues. Germline lookup yields CDR1 DFQATT and CDR2 SNEGSKA (reference sequence). The J segment lost 2 bases and the V segment lost 3 bases, leaving 3 bases of the junction unmatched. The CDR3: CSASTGGAYEQYF. Written as DNA, the CDR3 is TGCAGTGCTAGTACAGGGGGTGCCTACGAGCAGTACTTC.

This chain uses TRBV6-6 with TRBJ2-7; 10 bases fit TRBD2. Trimming took 0 bases from V and 6 from J; bases not matched to a gene: 8. Looked up from germline, CDR1 is MNHNY and CDR2 is SVGAGI (reference sequence). The CDR3 loop spans 16 amino acids. CDR3 amino acids: CASSYSSQREGLEQYF. DNA for the CDR3: TGTGCCAGCAGTTACTCGTCCCAGCGGGAGGGCCTCGAGCAGTACTTC.

The chain is built from TRBV20-1 and TRBJ1-5; D gene unclear. CDR1 and CDR2 (germline): DFQATT, SNEGSKA (reference sequence). V lost 5 bases, J lost 2 bases, and 16 bases lay in between. The CDR3 sequence is 15 residues long. The DNA for the CDR3 is TGCAGTGCTCCCCTCATACGGGGTGGCAATCAGCCCCAGCATTTT. Protein sequence: CSAPLIRGGNQPQHF.

The chain links TRBV20-1 to TRBJ1-1; 8 bases match TRBD1. The CDR3 covers 15 residues. V was pared by 2 bases and J by 0 bases, with 5 bases of the junction left unmatched. Germline V gene lookup returns CDR1 DFQATT and CDR2 SNEGSKA (reference sequence). CDR3 nucleotide sequence: TGCAGTGCTAGATCAGGGGGCTGGATGAACACTGAAGCTTTCTTT. This encodes CSARSGGWMNTEAFF.

J is TRBJ2-5 and V is TRBV20-1, with 11 bases aligning to TRBD1. The CDR3 length is 14 residues. V lost 4 bases, J lost 5 bases, and 6 bases stayed unmatched. The germline gives CDR1 DFQATT, CDR2 SNEGSKA (reference sequence). The CDR3 DNA is TGCAGTGCTATAGGACAGGGGGCGCGTGAGACCCAGTACTTC. Its protein is CSAIGQGARETQYF.

This rearrangement joins TRBV27 to TRBJ2-1, with D hard to call. Deletions cut 5 bases from V and 6 bases from J, with 11 bases between. This CDR3 contains 13 residues. Germline values: CDR1 MNHEY, CDR2 SMNVEV (reference sequence). The CDR3 coding sequence is TGTGCCAGCAGTCCCATGCTGGCCAATGAGCAGTTCTTC. Residues: CASSPMLANEQFF.

This chain uses TRBV20-1 with TRBJ1-3; tentatively, D is TRBD1 (5 bases). Trimming pared 6 bases from V and 0 bases from J, leaving 9 bases between. The CDR3 sequence is 13 residues long. CDR1 and CDR2 from the germline V gene are DFQATT and SNEGSKA (reference sequence). The CDR3: CSATGASGNTIYF. In DNA form, the CDR3 reads TGCAGTGCCACAGGAGCCTCTGGAAACACCATATATTTT.

The chain recombines TRBV20-1 with TRBJ1-5; D might be TRBD1 (6 bases). The CDR3 is made up of 14 amino acids. V gave up 5 bases and J gave up 0 bases, with 11 bases separating them. The germline V gene has CDR1 DFQATT and CDR2 SNEGSKA (reference sequence). This CDR3 is CSAQGPYSNQPQHF. Here the CDR3 DNA reads TGCAGTGCTCAGGGGCCCTATAGCAATCAGCCCCAGCATTTT.

V usage is TRBV6-2 or TRBV6-3 and J usage is TRBJ1-5, with D maybe TRBD1 (5 bases). CDR3 size: 15 residues. The germline V gene encodes CDR1 MNHEY and CDR2 SVGEGT. Trimming stripped 6 bases from V and 2 bases from J, with 14 bases between. CDR3 nucleotides: TGTGCCAGCAGGCAATGGGGACCGCGCAATCAGCCCCAGCATTTT. It yields the protein CASRQWGPRNQPQHF.

This clonotype was seen ten or more times. V is TRBV20-1 and J is TRBJ1-2; weak D call: TRBD1 (6 bases). Germline CDR1 reads DFQATT; CDR2 reads SNEGSKA (reference sequence). Trimming cost V 3 bases and J 8 bases, with 16 bases left between them. CDR3 length equals 13 residues. The CDR3: CSASQGIVTGYTF. In DNA, the CDR3 is TGCAGTGCTAGTCAGGGGATCGTTACCGGCTACACCTTC.

This clonotype has more than one count but fewer than ten. The rearrangement uses TRBV20-1 and TRBJ2-3, with D tentatively TRBD2 (6 bases). CDR1 is DFQATT, CDR2 SNEGSKA, per germline (reference sequence). This CDR3 is built from 13 residues. For the CDR3, the DNA is TGCAGCCATAGCGGTATCACCACAGATACGCAGTATTTT. It codes for CSHSGITTDTQYF.

DNA for the CDR3: TGTGCCAGCAGTTTGTACGTTCTGGGGAACACTGAAGCTTTCTTT. Translated: CASSLYVLGNTEAFF. This chain joins TRBV28 and TRBJ1-1, with no clear D. The CDR3 consists of 15 residues. Trimming took off 3 bases at V and 1 base at J, with 12 bases between the two ends. Germline V lookup: CDR1 MDHEN, CDR2 SYDVKM. The full variable domain, in which reference TRBV28 and TRBJ1-1 provide the parts outside the CDR3, is DVKVTQSSRYLVKRTGEKVFLECVQDMDHENMFWYRQDPGLGLRLIYFSYDVKMKEKGDIPEGYSVSREKKERFSLILESASTNQTSMYLCASSLYVLGNTEAFFGQGTRLTVV.

This chain uses TRBV4-1 with TRBJ1-1, with a weak D call TRBD1 (5 bases). This CDR3 is built from 13 residues. The germline gives CDR1 MGHRA, CDR2 YSYEKL. Trimming removed 1 base from V and 11 bases from J, with 14 bases in between. The CDR3 reads CASSQGTSRVAFF. In DNA, the CDR3 is TGCGCCAGCAGCCAAGGGACCTCCAGGGTGGCTTTCTTT.

V gene TRBV28 combines with J gene TRBJ1-1; D is uncertain. There are 12 residues in the CDR3. Trimming removed 7 bases from V and 3 bases from J, with 9 bases in between. The germline V gene encodes CDR1 MDHEN and CDR2 SYDVKM. The CDR3 region has the DNA TGTGCCAGCACCATGGGGTACACTGAAGCTTTCTTT. It translates to CASTMGYTEAFF. Looking up the rest from reference TRBV28 and TRBJ1-1 gives the full variable domain: DVKVTQSSRYLVKRTGEKVFLECVQDMDHENMFWYRQDPGLGLRLIYFSYDVKMKEKGDIPEGYSVSREKKERFSLILESASTNQTSMYLCASTMGYTEAFFGQGTRLTVV.

This clonotype was detected ten times or more. CDR3 amino acids: CASSPPGQAGKQYF. The CDR3 coding sequence is TGTGCCAGCAGCCCCCCGGGTCAAGCTGGGAAGCAGTACTTC. The chain is built from TRBV7-2 and TRBJ2-7; D gene uncertain. Germline-derived CDR1 and CDR2 are SGHTA and FQGNSA. Between the trimmed V and J ends, which lost 5 bases and 8 bases, there was a span of 19 bases. The CDR3 has 14 amino acids.

The chain recombines TRBV7-8 with TRBJ2-5, with 8 bases lining up with TRBD1. Trimming at V came to 6 bases and at J to 4 bases, leaving 16 bases not matched to a gene. The germline CDR1 and CDR2 sequences are SGHVS and FQNEAQ. The CDR3 spans 17 residues. The CDR3 sequence is CASRRTGRSLDPETQYF. CDR3 bases: TGTGCCAGCAGAAGGACAGGGAGGTCGTTGGACCCAGAGACCCAGTACTTC. Full variable domain (outside the CDR3, taken from reference TRBV7-8 and TRBJ2-5): GAGVSQSPRYKVAKRGQDVALRCDPISGHVSLFWYQQALGQGPEFLTYFQNEAQLDKSGLPSDRFFAERPEGSVSTLKIQRTQQEDSAVYLCASRRTGRSLDPETQYFGPGTRLLVL.